This T cell receptor (beta chain) derives from a study of shared clonotypes between healthy human individuals. Every immunoSEQ plate was one replicate of a subset's evenly spread DNA. Measured with immunoSEQ multiplex PCR; TCRdb has only the in-frame clones, and not every one. The sample has about 510,000 clones; 79% are singletons. V lost 1 base, J lost 8 bases, and 12 bases lay in between. The germline V gene has CDR1 SGHTA and CDR2 FQGTGA. The CDR3 covers 14 residues. The study enrolled healthy HIV-negative adults without recent acute infections or vaccinations as donors. This clonotype was obtained from a middle-aged woman in good health. Some clones in this sample may be carry-over from other donors' samples. The chain couples TRBV7-3 to TRBJ2-1, with D possibly TRBD2 on 5 matching bases. Sequenced: PBMCs. CDR3 in DNA: TGTGCCAGCAGCTTAAATTTTTTCGGGGATGAGCAGTTCTTC. Translation: CASSLNFFGDEQFF.